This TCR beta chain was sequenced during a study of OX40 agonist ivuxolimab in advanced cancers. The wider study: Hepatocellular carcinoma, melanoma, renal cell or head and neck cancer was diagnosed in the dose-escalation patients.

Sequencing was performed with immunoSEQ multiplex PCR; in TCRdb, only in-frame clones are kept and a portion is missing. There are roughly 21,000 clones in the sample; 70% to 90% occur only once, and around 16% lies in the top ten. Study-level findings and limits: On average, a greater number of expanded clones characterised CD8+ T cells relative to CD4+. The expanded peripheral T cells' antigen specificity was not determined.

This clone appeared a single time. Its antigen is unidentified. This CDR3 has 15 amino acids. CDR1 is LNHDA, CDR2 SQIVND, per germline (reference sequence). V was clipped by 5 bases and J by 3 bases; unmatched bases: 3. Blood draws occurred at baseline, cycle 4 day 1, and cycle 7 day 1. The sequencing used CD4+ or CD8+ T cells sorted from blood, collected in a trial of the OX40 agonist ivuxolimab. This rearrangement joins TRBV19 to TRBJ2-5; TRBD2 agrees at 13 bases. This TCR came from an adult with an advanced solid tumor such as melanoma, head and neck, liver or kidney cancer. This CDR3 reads CASSLLAGGEETQYF. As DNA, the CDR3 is TGTGCCAGTAGTTTACTAGCGGGGGGGGAAGAGACCCAGTACTTC. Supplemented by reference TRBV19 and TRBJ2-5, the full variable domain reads DGGITQSPKYLFRKEGQNVTLSCEQNLNHDAMYWYRQDPGQGLRLIYYSQIVNDFQKGDIAEGYSVSREKKESFPLTVTSAQKNPTAFYLCASSLLAGGEETQYFGPGTRLLVL.